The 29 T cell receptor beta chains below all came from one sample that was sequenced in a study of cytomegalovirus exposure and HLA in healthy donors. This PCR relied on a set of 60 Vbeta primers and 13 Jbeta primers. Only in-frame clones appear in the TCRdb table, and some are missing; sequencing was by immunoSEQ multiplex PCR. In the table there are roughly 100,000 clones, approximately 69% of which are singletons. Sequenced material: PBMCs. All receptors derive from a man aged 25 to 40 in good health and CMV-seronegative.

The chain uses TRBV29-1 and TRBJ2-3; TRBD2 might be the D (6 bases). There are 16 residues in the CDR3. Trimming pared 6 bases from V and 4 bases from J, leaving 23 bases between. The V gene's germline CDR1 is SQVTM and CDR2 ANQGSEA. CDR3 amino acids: CSVVGARYGSADTQYF. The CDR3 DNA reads TGCAGCGTCGTGGGAGCTAGGTACGGGAGCGCAGATACGCAGTATTTT.

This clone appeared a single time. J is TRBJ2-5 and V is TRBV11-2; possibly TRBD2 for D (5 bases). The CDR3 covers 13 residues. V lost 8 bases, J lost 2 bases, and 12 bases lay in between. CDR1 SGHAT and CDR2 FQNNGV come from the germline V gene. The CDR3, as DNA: TGTGCCAGCCTAGGCCGGGAACAAGAGACCCAGTACTTC. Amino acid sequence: CASLGREQETQYF.

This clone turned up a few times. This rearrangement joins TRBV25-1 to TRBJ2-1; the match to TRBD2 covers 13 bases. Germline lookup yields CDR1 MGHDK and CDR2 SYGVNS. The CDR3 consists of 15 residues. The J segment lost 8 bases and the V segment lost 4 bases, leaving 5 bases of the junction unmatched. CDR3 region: CASSGTSGRAHEQFF. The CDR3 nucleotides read TGTGCCAGCAGTGGCACTAGCGGGAGGGCCCATGAGCAGTTCTTC.

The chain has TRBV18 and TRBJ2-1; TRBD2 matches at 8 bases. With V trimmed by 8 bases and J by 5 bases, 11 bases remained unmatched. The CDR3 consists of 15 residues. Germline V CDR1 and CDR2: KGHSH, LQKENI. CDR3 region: CASARASGSNNEQFF. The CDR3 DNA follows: TGTGCCAGCGCTCGGGCCAGCGGGAGCAACAATGAGCAGTTCTTC.

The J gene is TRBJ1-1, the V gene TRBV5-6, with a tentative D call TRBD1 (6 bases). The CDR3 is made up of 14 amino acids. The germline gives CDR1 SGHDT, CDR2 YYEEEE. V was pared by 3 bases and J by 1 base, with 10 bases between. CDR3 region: CASSWGGQNTEAFF. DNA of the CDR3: TGTGCCAGCAGCTGGGGGGGGCAGAACACTGAAGCTTTCTTT.

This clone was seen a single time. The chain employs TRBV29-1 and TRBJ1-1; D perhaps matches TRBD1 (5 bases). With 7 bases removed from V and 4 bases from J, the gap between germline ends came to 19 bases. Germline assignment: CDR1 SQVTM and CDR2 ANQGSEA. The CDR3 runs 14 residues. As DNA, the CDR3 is TGCAGCGCCTACGGGGACTTCCAAGCCACTGAAGCTTTCTTT. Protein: CSAYGDFQATEAFF.

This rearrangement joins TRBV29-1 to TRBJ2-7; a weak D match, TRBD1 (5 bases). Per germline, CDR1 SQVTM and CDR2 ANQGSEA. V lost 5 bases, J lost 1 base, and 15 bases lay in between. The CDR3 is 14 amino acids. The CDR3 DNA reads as TGCAGCGTTAGACGTCCGAACAGGTCCTACGAGCAGTACTTC. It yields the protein CSVRRPNRSYEQYF.

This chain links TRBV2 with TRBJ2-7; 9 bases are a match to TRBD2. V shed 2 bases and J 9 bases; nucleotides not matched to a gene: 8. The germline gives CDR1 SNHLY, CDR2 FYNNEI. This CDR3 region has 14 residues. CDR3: CASSELAGRVGQYF. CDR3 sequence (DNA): TGTGCCAGCAGTGAACTAGCGGGACGGGTAGGGCAGTACTTC.

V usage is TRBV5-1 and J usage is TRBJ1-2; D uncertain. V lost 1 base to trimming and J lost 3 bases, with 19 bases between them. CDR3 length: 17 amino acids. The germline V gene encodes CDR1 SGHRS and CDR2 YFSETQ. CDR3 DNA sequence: TGCGCCAGCAGCTTGAGGAGAGGACTGGGGATGGACTATGGCTACACCTTC. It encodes CASSLRRGLGMDYGYTF.

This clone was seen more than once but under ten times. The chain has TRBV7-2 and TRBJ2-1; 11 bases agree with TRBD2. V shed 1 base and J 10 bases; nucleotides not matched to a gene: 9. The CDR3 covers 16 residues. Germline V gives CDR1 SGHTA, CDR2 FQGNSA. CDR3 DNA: TGTGCCAGCAGCTTAGTAGGGACTAGCGGAGGGGCGGAGCAGTTCTTC. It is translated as CASSLVGTSGGAEQFF.

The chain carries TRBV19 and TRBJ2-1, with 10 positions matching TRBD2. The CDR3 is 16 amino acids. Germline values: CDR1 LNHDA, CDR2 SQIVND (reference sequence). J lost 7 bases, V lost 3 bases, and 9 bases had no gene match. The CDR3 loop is CASSIRASGRFNEQFF. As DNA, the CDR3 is TGTGCCAGTAGTATTAGGGCTAGCGGGAGATTTAATGAGCAGTTCTTC.

Written as DNA, the CDR3 is TGTGCCAGCTCACTGGGACAGGGGGCACGCAATCAGCCCCAGCATTTT. Amino acid sequence: CASSLGQGARNQPQHF. The chain combines TRBV18 with TRBJ1-5; TRBD1 matches at 12 bases. The CDR3 contains 16 residues. Unmatched junction bases numbered 3, after V lost 4 bases and J lost 2 bases. The germline gives CDR1 KGHSH, CDR2 LQKENI.

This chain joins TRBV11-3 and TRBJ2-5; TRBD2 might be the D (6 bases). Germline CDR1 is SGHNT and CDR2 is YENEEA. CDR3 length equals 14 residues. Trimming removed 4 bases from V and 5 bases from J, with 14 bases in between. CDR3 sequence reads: CASSSSRGMETQYF. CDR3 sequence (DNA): TGTGCCAGCAGCTCCAGCCGGGGGATGGAGACCCAGTACTTC.

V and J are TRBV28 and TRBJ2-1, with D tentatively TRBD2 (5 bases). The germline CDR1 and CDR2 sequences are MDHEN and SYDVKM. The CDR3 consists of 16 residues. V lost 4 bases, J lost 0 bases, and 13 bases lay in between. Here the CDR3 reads CASSSRLGSSYNEQFF. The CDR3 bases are TGTGCCAGCAGTTCAAGACTGGGGAGCTCCTACAATGAGCAGTTCTTC. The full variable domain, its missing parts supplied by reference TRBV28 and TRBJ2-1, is DVKVTQSSRYLVKRTGEKVFLECVQDMDHENMFWYRQDPGLGLRLIYFSYDVKMKEKGDIPEGYSVSREKKERFSLILESASTNQTSMYLCASSSRLGSSYNEQFFGPGTRLTVL.

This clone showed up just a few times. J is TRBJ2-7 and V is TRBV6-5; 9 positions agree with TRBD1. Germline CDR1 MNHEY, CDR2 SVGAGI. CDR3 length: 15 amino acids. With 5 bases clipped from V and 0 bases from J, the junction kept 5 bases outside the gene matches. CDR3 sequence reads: CASSAGQGSSYEQYF. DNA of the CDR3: TGTGCCAGCAGTGCGGGACAGGGAAGCTCCTACGAGCAGTACTTC.

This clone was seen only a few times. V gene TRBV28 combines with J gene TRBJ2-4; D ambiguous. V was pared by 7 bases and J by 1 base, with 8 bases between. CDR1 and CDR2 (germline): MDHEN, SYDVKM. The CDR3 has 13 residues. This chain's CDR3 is CASKTGAKNIQYF. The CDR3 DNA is TGTGCCAGCAAGACTGGGGCCAAAAACATTCAGTACTTC.

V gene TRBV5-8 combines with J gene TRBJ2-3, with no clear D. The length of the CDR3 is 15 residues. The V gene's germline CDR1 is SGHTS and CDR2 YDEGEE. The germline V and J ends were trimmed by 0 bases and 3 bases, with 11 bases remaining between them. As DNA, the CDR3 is TGTGCCAGCAGCTTGGACGGCCTCAGGACAGATACGCAGTATTTT. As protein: CASSLDGLRTDTQYF.

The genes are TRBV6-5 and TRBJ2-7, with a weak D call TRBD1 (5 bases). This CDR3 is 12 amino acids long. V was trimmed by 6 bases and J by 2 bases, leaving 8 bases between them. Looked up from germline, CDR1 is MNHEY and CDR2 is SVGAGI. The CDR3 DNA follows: TGTGCCAGCAGGGACACTACCTACGAGCAGTACTTC. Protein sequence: CASRDTTYEQYF.

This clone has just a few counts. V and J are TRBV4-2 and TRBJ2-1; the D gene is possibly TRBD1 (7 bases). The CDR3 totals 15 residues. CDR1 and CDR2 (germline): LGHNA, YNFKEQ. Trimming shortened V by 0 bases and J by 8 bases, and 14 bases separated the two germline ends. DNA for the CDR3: TGTGCCAGCAGCCAAGATCCAGGGGGGTTGTATGAGCAGTTCTTC. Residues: CASSQDPGGLYEQFF.

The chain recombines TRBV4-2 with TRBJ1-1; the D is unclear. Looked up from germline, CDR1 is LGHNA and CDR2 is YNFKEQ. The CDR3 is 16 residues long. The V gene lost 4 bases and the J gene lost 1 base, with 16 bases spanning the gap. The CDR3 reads CASSPHTRDANTEAFF. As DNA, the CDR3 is TGTGCCAGCAGCCCCCACACGAGGGATGCGAACACTGAAGCTTTCTTT.

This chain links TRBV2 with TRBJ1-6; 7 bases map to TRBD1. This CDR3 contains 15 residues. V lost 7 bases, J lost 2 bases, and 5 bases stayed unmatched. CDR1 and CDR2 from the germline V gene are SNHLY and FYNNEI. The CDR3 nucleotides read TGTGCCAGCACCAATGGACAGGCCTATAATTCACCCCTCCACTTT. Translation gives CASTNGQAYNSPLHF.

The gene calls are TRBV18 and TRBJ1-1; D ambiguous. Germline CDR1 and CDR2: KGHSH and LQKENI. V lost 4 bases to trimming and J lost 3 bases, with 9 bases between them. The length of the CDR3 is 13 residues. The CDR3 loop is CASSLGRDTEAFF. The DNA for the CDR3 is TGTGCCAGCTCACTTGGGCGGGACACTGAAGCTTTCTTT.

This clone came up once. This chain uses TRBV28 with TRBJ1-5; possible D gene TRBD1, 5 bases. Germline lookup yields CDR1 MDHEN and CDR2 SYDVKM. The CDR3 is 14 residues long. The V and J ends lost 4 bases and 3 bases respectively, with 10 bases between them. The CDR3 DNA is TGTGCCAGCAGTTCACAGGCGTTCAATCAGCCCCAGCATTTT. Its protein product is CASSSQAFNQPQHF. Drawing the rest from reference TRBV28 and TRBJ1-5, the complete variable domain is DVKVTQSSRYLVKRTGEKVFLECVQDMDHENMFWYRQDPGLGLRLIYFSYDVKMKEKGDIPEGYSVSREKKERFSLILESASTNQTSMYLCASSSQAFNQPQHFGDGTRLSIL.

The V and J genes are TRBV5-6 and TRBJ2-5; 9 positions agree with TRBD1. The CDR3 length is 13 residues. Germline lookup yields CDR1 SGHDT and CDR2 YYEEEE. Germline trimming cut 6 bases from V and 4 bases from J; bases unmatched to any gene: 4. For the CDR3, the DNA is TGTGCCAGCACCCGGACAGGGGTAGAGACCCAGTACTTC. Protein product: CASTRTGVETQYF.

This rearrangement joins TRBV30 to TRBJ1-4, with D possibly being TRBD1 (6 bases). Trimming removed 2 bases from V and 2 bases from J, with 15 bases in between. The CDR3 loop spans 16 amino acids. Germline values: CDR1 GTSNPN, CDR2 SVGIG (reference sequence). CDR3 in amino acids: CAWSSGRGDTNEKLFF. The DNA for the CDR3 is TGTGCCTGGAGTTCAGGCAGGGGAGACACTAATGAAAAACTGTTTTTT.

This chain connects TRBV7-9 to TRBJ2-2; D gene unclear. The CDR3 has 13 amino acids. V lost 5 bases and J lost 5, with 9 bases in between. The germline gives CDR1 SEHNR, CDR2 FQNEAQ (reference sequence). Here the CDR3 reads CASSLALTGELFF. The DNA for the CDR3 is TGTGCCAGCAGCCTCGCGTTGACCGGGGAGCTGTTTTTT.

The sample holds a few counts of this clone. CDR3 nucleotide sequence: TGTGCCAGCGTAGTGCAAAGCTATAATTCACCCCTCCACTTT. This translates into CASVVQSYNSPLHF. V is TRBV28 and J is TRBJ1-6, with D unresolved. The length of the CDR3 is 14 residues. Trimming took off 8 bases at V and 3 bases at J, with 11 bases between the two ends. The germline V gene has CDR1 MDHEN and CDR2 SYDVKM.

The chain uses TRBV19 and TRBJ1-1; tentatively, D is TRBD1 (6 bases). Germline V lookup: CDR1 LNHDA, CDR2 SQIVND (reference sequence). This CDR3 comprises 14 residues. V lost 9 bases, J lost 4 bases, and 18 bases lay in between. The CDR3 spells CASRGGAWATEAFF. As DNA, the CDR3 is TGTGCCAGCCGAGGGGGGGCGTGGGCCACTGAAGCTTTCTTT.

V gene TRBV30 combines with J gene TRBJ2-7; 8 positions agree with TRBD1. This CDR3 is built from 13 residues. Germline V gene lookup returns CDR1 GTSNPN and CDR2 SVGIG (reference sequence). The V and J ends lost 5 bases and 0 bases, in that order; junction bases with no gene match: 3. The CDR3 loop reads CAWAGQDSYEQYF. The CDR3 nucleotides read TGTGCCTGGGCGGGACAGGACTCCTACGAGCAGTACTTC.